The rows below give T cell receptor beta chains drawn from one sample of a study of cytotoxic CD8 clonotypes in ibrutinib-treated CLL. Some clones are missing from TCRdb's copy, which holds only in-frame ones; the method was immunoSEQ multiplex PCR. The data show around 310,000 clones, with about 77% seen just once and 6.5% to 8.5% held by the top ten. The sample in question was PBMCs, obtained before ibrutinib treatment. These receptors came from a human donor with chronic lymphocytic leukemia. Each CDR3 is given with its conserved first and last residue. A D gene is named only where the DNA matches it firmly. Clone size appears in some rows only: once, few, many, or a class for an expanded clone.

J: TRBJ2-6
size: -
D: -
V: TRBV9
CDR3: CASSTTGLGANVLTF
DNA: TGTGCCAGCAGCACTACAGGGCTCGGGGCCAACGTCCTGACTTTC

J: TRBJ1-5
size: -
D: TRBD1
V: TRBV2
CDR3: CATTDRGGQPQHF
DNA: TGTGCCACAACCGACAGGGGTGGGCAGCCCCAGCATTTT

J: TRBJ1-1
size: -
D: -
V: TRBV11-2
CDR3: CASSLDGYYTEAFF
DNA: TGTGCCAGCAGCTTAGACGGTTATTACACTGAAGCTTTCTTT

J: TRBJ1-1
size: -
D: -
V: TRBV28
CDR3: CASSRGANTEAFF
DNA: TGTGCCAGCAGTCGCGGGGCGAACACTGAAGCTTTCTTT

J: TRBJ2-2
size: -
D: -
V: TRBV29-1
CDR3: CSVESRDTGELFF
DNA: TGCAGCGTTGAATCCAGGGACACCGGGGAGCTGTTTTTT

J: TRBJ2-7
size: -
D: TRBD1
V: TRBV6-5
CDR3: CASREQGASNEQYF
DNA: TGTGCCAGCAGGGAACAGGGGGCTTCAAACGAGCAGTACTTC

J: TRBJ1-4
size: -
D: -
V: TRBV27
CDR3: CASSLNRATNEKLFF
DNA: TGTGCCAGCAGTTTAAATCGGGCAACTAATGAAAAACTGTTTTTT

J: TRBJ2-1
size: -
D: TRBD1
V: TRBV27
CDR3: CASSWGQGRDNEQFF
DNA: TGTGCCAGCAGCTGGGGACAGGGACGGGACAATGAGCAGTTCTTC

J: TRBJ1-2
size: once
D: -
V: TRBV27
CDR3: CASSLSANYGYTF
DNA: TGTGCCAGCAGTTTATCAGCTAACTATGGCTACACCTTC

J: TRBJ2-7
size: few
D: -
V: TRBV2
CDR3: CASREGPGGSYEQYF
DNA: TGTGCCAGCAGAGAAGGCCCCGGAGGATCCTACGAGCAGTACTTC

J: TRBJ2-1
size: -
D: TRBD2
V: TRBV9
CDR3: CASSATSGRYVEQFF
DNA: TGTGCCAGCAGCGCGACTAGCGGGAGGTATGTTGAGCAGTTCTTC

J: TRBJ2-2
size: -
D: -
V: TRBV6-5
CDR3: CASSYVGGSAGELFF
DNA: TGTGCCAGCAGTTATGTGGGCGGCTCCGCCGGGGAGCTGTTTTTT

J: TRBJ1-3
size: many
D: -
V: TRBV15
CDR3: CATSRALLASGNTIYF
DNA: TGTGCCACCAGCAGAGCCCTGTTGGCCTCTGGAAACACCATATATTTT

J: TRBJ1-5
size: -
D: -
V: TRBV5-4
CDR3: CASSLAGDGSNQPQHF
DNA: TGTGCCAGCAGCTTGGCAGGGGATGGTAGCAATCAGCCCCAGCATTTT

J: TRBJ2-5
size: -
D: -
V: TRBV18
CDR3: CASSPPGRDPETQYF
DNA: TGTGCCAGCTCACCACCCGGCAGGGATCCGGAGACCCAGTACTTC

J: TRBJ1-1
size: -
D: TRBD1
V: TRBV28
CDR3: CASSAPGQGGAFF
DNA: TGTGCCAGCAGCGCCCCGGGACAGGGTGGTGCTTTCTTT

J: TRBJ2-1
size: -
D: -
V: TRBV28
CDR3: CASSLLRDEQFF
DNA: TGTGCCAGCAGTTTATTAAGGGATGAGCAGTTCTTC

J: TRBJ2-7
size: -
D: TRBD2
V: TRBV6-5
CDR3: CASSYSPSGSYEQYF
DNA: TGTGCCAGCAGTTACTCTCCCAGCGGGAGCTACGAGCAGTACTTC

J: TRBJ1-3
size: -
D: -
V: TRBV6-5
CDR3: CASSYSKGSTIYF
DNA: TGTGCCAGCAGTTACTCAAAGGGTAGTACCATATATTTT

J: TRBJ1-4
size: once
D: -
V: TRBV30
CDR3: CAWTSGLHEKLFF
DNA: TGTGCCTGGACCTCCGGATTACATGAAAAACTGTTTTTT

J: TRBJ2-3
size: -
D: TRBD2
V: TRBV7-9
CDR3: CASSLFLAGGSDTQYF
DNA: TGTGCCAGCAGCTTATTCCTAGCGGGAGGATCAGATACGCAGTATTTT

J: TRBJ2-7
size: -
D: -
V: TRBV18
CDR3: CASSPDGQIEQYF
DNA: TGTGCCAGCTCACCGGATGGGCAGATCGAGCAGTACTTC

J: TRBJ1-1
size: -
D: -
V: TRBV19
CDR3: CASSTTAPRAFF
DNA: TGTGCCAGTAGTACAACAGCTCCGAGAGCTTTCTTT

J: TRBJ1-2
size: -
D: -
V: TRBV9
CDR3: CASSARRGNNYGYTF
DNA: TGTGCCAGCAGCGCAAGACGGGGGAATAACTATGGCTACACCTTC

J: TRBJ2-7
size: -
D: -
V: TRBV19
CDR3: CASSQKGGGTTYEQYF
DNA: TGTGCCAGTAGTCAAAAAGGGGGCGGGACCACTTACGAGCAGTACTTC

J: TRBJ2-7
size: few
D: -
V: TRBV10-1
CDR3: CASTTLLAPPAYYEQYF
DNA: TGCGCCAGCACTACACTTCTAGCACCCCCGGCCTACTACGAGCAGTACTTC

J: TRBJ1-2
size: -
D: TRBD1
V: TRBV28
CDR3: CASDRGRDYGYTF
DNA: TGTGCCAGTGACAGGGGGCGAGACTATGGCTACACCTTC

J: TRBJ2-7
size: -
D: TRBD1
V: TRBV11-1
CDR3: CASSLARGRYEQYF
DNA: TGTGCCAGCAGCTTAGCCAGGGGGCGGTACGAGCAGTACTTC

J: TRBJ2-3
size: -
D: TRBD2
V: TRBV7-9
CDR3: CASRRASGRQDTQYF
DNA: TGTGCCAGCAGAAGAGCTAGCGGGAGGCAAGATACGCAGTATTTT

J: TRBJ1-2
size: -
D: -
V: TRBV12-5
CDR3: CASGLPQAGRIYGYTF
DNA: TGTGCTAGTGGTTTGCCACAGGCAGGGAGAATCTATGGCTACACCTTC